Here is one TCR beta chain with its context. Clones were read by immunoSEQ multiplex PCR, and TCRdb kept only the in-frame ones, dropping some. Of about 120,000 clones in the sample, approximately 82% were seen once. J lost 5 bases, V lost 3 bases, and 6 bases had no gene match. Looked up from germline, CDR1 is KGHDR and CDR2 is SFDVKD. CDR3 length equals 15 residues. These data are taken from a study of blood T cell repertoires in COVID-19. Sequencing input: peripheral blood. The chain uses TRBV24-1 and TRBJ2-5; 9 bases fit TRBD1. This clonotype was obtained from a man aged 70 or older with active or convalescent COVID-19. CDR3 region: CATSDGTGLLETQYF. The CDR3 DNA sequence: TGTGCCACCAGTGATGGGACAGGGCTTCTGGAGACCCAGTACTTC.